The clone carrying this T cell receptor beta chain was recorded only once. The antigen is undetermined. The data originate from a study of cytomegalovirus exposure and HLA in healthy donors. The CDR3 covers 14 residues. V was pared by 1 base and J by 1 base, with 8 bases between. CDR1 and CDR2 (germline): SGHDT, YYEEEE. Overall study findings and caveats: With further analysis later on, most CMV-associated TCR beta chains appeared HLA-restricted. A later analysis found TCR association rates differed by HLA locus, highest for DRB1 and lowest for HLA-C.

Primers included in the PCR were 60 Vbeta and 13 Jbeta primers. The repertoire was sequenced with immunoSEQ multiplex PCR; TCRdb's copy has only in-frame clones and lacks some. The sample yields approximately 240,000 clones, 82% seen once. This TCR was recovered from a woman between 40 and 50 years old in good health and CMV-seropositive. Sample: PBMCs. The rearrangement links TRBV5-6 to TRBJ1-1, with D uncertain. The CDR3 spells CASSLLDWNTEAFF. CDR3 in DNA: TGTGCCAGCAGCTTGCTTGACTGGAACACTGAAGCTTTCTTT. Supplemented by reference TRBV5-6 and TRBJ1-1, the full variable domain reads DAGVTQSPTHLIKTRGQQVTLRCSPKSGHDTVSWYQQALGQGPQFIFQYYEEEERQRGNFPDRFSGHQFPNYSSELNVNALLLGDSALYLCASSLLDWNTEAFFGQGTRLTVV.